The 32 T cell receptor beta chains below all came from one sample that was sequenced in a study of blood T cells in healthy people across ages (dated by TCRdb to between 2014 and 2016). Libraries came from 5' RACE. The sequencer was an Illumina HiSeq 2500. A second PCR of roughly 6 to 11 cycles was run with a J-beta primer mix and a sample-barcoded 5' primer. Using fastp trimming at Q25 and MiXCR clonotype assembly, TCRdb reanalyzed the public sequencing data and kept in-frame beta chains. For every CDR3 protein sequence, its rows merge into one entry that carries the most common genes and DNA. This sample is represented by some 790,000 distinct CDR3 sequences; more than 25% of them were singletons. The ten top clones hold 15% to 20% of the sample. Sample: blood. These receptors were taken from a woman older than 75 in good health.

This clonotype was counted ten times or more. The chain uses TRBV3-1 and TRBJ1-5; no reliable D call. Per germline, CDR1 LGHDT and CDR2 YNNKEL (reference sequence). The V gene lost 1 base and the J gene lost 6 bases, with 7 bases spanning the gap. The CDR3 covers 13 residues. CDR3 sequence reads: CASSQAAGQPQHF. The CDR3 DNA follows: TGTGCCAGCAGCCAAGCGGCGGGTCAGCCCCAGCATTTT.

Points on this clonotype: A much larger clone differs from this one at a single base, so this may be a read error. The V and J genes are TRBV14 and TRBJ2-5, with D perhaps matching TRBD2 (5 bases). V was pared by 0 bases and J by 11 bases, with 22 bases between. The CDR3 totals 16 residues. Germline V gene lookup returns CDR1 SGHDN and CDR2 FVKESK. The chain's CDR3 is CASSQEQLAGYNEQYF. The DNA for the CDR3 is TGTGCCAGCAGCCAAGAACAGCTCGCGGGCTACAATGAGCAGTACTTC.

This chain joins TRBV7-8 and TRBJ2-7; 7 nucleotides line up with TRBD1. The CDR3 sequence is 11 residues long. Germline CDR1 SGHVS, CDR2 FQNEAQ. The trim removed 6 bases at V and 5 bases at J, leaving 1 base unmatched. CDR3 region: CASRGGNEQYF. The CDR3 DNA is TGTGCCAGCAGAGGGGGCAACGAGCAGTACTTC.

In this sample, this clonotype turned up many times. The gene calls are TRBV5-6 and TRBJ1-1, with D maybe TRBD1 (6 bases). This CDR3 has 13 amino acids. From germline, CDR1 is SGHDT and CDR2 YYEEEE. The V end lost 2 bases, the J end lost 10 bases, and 15 bases lay between the germline ends. The CDR3 DNA sequence: TGTGCCAGCAGCTTTCAGGGGCCGGTGGGAGCTTTCTTT. Translation gives CASSFQGPVGAFF.

This chain connects TRBV6-1 to TRBJ2-7, with 8 bases fitting TRBD1. The CDR3 contains 14 residues. Trimming took 1 base from V and 4 from J; bases not matched to a gene: 3. Germline loops: CDR1 MNHNS, CDR2 SASEGT. CDR3 coding DNA: TGTGCCAGCAGTGAAGGGACAGGGAGTTACGAGCAGTACTTC. The encoded protein is CASSEGTGSYEQYF.

In the case of this clonotype: A clone one base away is much larger, so this may be a read error. The CDR3 protein is CSVRAGAGEQFF. The CDR3 coding sequence is TGCAGCGTTCGGGCAGGGGCGGGGGAGCAGTTCTTC. The V gene is TRBV29-1, the J gene TRBJ2-1; D assignment may be TRBD1 or TRBD2 (6 bases each). The V end lost 5 bases, the J end lost 10 bases, and 15 bases lay between the germline ends. The CDR3 covers 12 residues. The V gene's germline CDR1 is SQVTM and CDR2 ANQGSEA.

This clonotype has ten or more counts. V usage is TRBV6-2 or TRBV6-3 and J usage is TRBJ2-5, with a tentative D call TRBD2 (6 bases). CDR3 length: 15 amino acids. CDR1 is MNHEY and CDR2 is SVGEGT in the germline V gene. V lost 3 bases and J lost 1, with 12 bases in between. CDR3 in DNA: TGTGCCAGCAGTTATCCGAGGGGAGGCCAAGAGACCCAGTACTTC. Translation: CASSYPRGGQETQYF.

CDR3 loop: CASRTLGSRWGSPLHF. In DNA, the CDR3 is TGTGCCAGCAGAACTTTGGGGAGCAGGTGGGGATCACCCCTCCACTTT. The chain has TRBV12-3 or TRBV12-4 and TRBJ1-6; D unclear. V dropped 6 bases and J dropped 10 bases, with 22 bases sitting between them. CDR3 length: 16 residues.

CDR3 protein: CASSPAGDYTF. The CDR3, as DNA: TGTGCCAGCAGCCCGGCGGGGGACTACACCTTC. This chain links TRBV7-2 with TRBJ1-2; D perhaps matches TRBD1 (5 bases). In germline, CDR1 is SGHTA, CDR2 FQGNSA. The CDR3 has 11 amino acids. Trimming left V 5 bases short and J 10 bases short, with 11 bases between.

This clonotype came up many times. The chain joins TRBV2 to TRBJ2-1, with D perhaps matching TRBD1 (6 bases). The ends were cut back, 4 bases at V and 10 bases at J, with 11 bases in the middle. This CDR3 is 12 amino acids long. The V gene's germline CDR1 is SNHLY and CDR2 FYNNEI. The CDR3 sequence is CASSVDRGEQFF. The CDR3 bases are TGTGCCAGCAGTGTTGATAGGGGGGAGCAGTTCTTC.

At least ten counts were recorded for this clonotype. The rearrangement joins TRBV12-3 or TRBV12-4 to TRBJ2-7; 14 positions match TRBD2. The V and J ends lost 5 bases and 3 bases, in that order; junction bases with no gene match: 0. The CDR3 is made up of 14 amino acids. This CDR3 is CASSGLAGGYEQYF. The CDR3 DNA sequence: TGTGCCAGCAGTGGACTAGCGGGGGGCTACGAGCAGTACTTC.

This clonotype was found a few times. A read error is possible here, since a much larger clone lies one base away. The V call is TRBV18, the J call TRBJ2-7; the match to TRBD1 covers 7 bases. This CDR3 has 13 residues. The germline gives CDR1 KGHSH, CDR2 LQKENI. J was trimmed by 3 bases and V by 8 bases; bases with no gene match: 7. CDR3 DNA sequence: TGTGCCAGCACAGCCGGGACAGACTACGAGCAGTACTTC. It codes for CASTAGTDYEQYF.

This clonotype was recorded at least ten times. The chain has TRBV2 and TRBJ2-3; TRBD1 matches at 7 bases. Germline-derived CDR1 and CDR2 are SNHLY and FYNNEI. The junction had 12 bases not matched to a gene; V was cut back by 5 bases and J by 4 bases. CDR3 length: 16 residues. Here the CDR3 DNA reads TGTGCCAGCAGTCATTCCTCGACAGGGACCCCAGATACGCAGTATTTT. As protein: CASSHSSTGTPDTQYF.

V is TRBV4-1 and J is TRBJ1-4; unclear D gene. Between the trimmed V and J ends, which lost 3 bases and 8 bases, there was a span of 22 bases. Germline assignment: CDR1 MGHRA and CDR2 YSYEKL. CDR3 size: 17 residues. The CDR3 sequence: CASSQAPFGRPEEKLFF. CDR3 DNA sequence: TGCGCCAGCAGCCAGGCCCCTTTTGGTAGACCAGAGGAAAAACTGTTTTTT.

This clonotype was counted only a few times. V is TRBV2 and J is TRBJ1-5; 7 nucleotides agree with TRBD1. J lost 6 bases, V lost 5 bases, and 10 bases had no gene match. CDR1 and CDR2 (germline): SNHLY, FYNNEI. The CDR3 covers 15 residues. The DNA for the CDR3 is TGTGCCAGCAGTCAACAGGGGACGGGTTCTCAGCCCCAGCATTTT. Translation: CASSQQGTGSQPQHF.

The V gene is TRBV2, the J gene TRBJ2-3; a possible D gene is TRBD2 (5 bases). Germline V gene sequence: CDR1 SNHLY, CDR2 FYNNEI. The length of the CDR3 is 17 residues. The V and J ends lost 1 base and 3 bases respectively, with 17 bases between them. CDR3: CASSEDGWEIATDTQYF. In DNA, the CDR3 is TGTGCCAGCAGTGAAGATGGCTGGGAGATAGCGACAGATACGCAGTATTTT.

The V call is TRBV7-2, the J call TRBJ2-4; either TRBD1 or TRBD2 may supply D (5 bases each). The CDR3 has 15 residues. CDR1 SGHTA and CDR2 FQGNSA come from the germline V gene. V was pared by 4 bases and J by 0 bases, with 10 bases between. CDR3 DNA sequence: TGTGCCAGCAGCTCGGGACGGGCAGCCAAAAACATTCAGTACTTC. It specifies CASSSGRAAKNIQYF.

The table lists this clonotype with a few counts. The rearrangement uses TRBV20-1 and TRBJ1-1, with TRBD1 as a possible D gene (6 bases). This CDR3 comprises 16 residues. Germline V gives CDR1 DFQATT, CDR2 SNEGSKA (reference sequence). Trimming took 2 bases from V and 3 from J, leaving 19 bases between them. The CDR3 DNA reads as TGCAGTGCTAGAACCCCCCTAGGGGGGGGCGACACTGAAGCTTTCTTT. It yields the protein CSARTPLGGGDTEAFF.

This clonotype was found many times. V gene TRBV29-1 combines with J gene TRBJ1-1; the D gene is possibly TRBD1 (5 bases). The ends were cut back, 2 bases at V and 2 bases at J, with 9 bases in the middle. This CDR3 is 13 amino acids long. The germline V gene has CDR1 SQVTM and CDR2 ANQGSEA. CDR3 bases: TGCAGCGTTGAACCTGACAGAAACACTGAAGCTTTCTTT. This gives the protein CSVEPDRNTEAFF. The full variable domain, rest sourced from reference TRBV29-1 and TRBJ1-1, is SAVISQKPSRDICQRGTSLTIQCQVDSQVTMMFWYRQQPGQSLTLIATANQGSEATYESGFVIDKFPISRPNLTFSTLTVSNMSPEDSSIYLCSVEPDRNTEAFFGQGTRLTVV.

This clonotype was seen at least ten times. This chain uses TRBV7-2 with TRBJ2-5; 9 nucleotides agree with TRBD2. Germline V lookup: CDR1 SGHTA, CDR2 FQGNSA. The ends lost 3 bases at V and 5 bases at J; junction bases unmatched: 4. This CDR3 spans 14 amino acids. In nucleotides, the CDR3 is TGTGCCAGCAGCTTGCGGGGGGGCATGGAGACCCAGTACTTC. This sequence encodes CASSLRGGMETQYF.

The rearrangement joins TRBV7-3 to TRBJ2-5; the D gene is possibly TRBD1 (6 bases). Germline V gives CDR1 SGHTA, CDR2 FQGTGA. Trimming shortened V by 5 bases and J by 4 bases, and 17 bases separated the two germline ends. The length of the CDR3 is 15 residues. The CDR3 bases are TGTGCCAGCAGCCCAATGACAGGTCGGAGAGAGACCCAGTACTTC. Translated, it gives CASSPMTGRRETQYF.

The rearrangement links TRBV7-9 to TRBJ1-1, with 7 bases lining up with TRBD1. Germline V CDR1 and CDR2: SEHNR, FQNEAQ (reference sequence). With 0 bases clipped from V and 3 bases from J, the junction kept 1 base outside the gene matches. The CDR3 covers 14 residues. CDR3 sequence (DNA): TGTGCCAGCAGCTTAGCAACAGGGGACACTGAAGCTTTCTTT. It translates to CASSLATGDTEAFF.

This clonotype was seen a handful of times. The rearrangement joins TRBV1 to TRBJ2-3; no check of the table's D call, TRBD2, against the DNA was made. TRBV1 is labeled a pseudogene. The CDR3 contains 18 residues. The DNA for the CDR3 is TGCACCAGCAGCCAAGATCGGGCTAGCGGGGAGCTAACAGATACGCAGTATTTT. Its translation: CTSSQDRASGELTDTQYF.

This chain connects TRBV18 to TRBJ1-2, with D perhaps matching TRBD1 (5 bases). CDR3 length: 13 residues. CDR1 is KGHSH and CDR2 is LQKENI in the germline V gene. V lost 6 bases and J 3 bases, leaving 11 bases between the germline ends. The CDR3, as DNA: TGTGCCAGCTCCAGGGTGGAGGACTATGGCTACACCTTC. Encoded protein: CASSRVEDYGYTF.

This clonotype was seen many times. CDR3 residues: CASRIGGQGSYEQYF. The CDR3 region has the DNA TGTGCCAGCAGAATAGGGGGACAGGGGTCCTACGAGCAGTACTTC. The chain links TRBV7-2 to TRBJ2-7; 10 bases match TRBD1. This CDR3 comprises 15 residues. V gave up 6 bases and J gave up 1 base; unmatched junction bases: 6. Germline V CDR1 and CDR2: SGHTA, FQGNSA.

Comment on this clonotype: A much larger clone sits a single nucleotide away, making a read error possible. Written as DNA, the CDR3 is TGCAGTGTCAGTACAAGGGGCGCCCCGGGAGTAAATGAAAAACTGTTTTTT. This gives the protein CSVSTRGAPGVNEKLFF. The V call is TRBV20-1, the J call TRBJ1-4, with TRBD1 as a possible D gene (5 bases). The CDR3 length is 17 residues. The germline gives CDR1 DFQATT, CDR2 SNEGSKA (reference sequence). Trimming stripped 7 bases from V and 5 bases from J, with 26 bases between.

To note about this clonotype: A much larger clonotype is one base distant, so this may be a read error. The chain recombines TRBV24-1 with TRBJ2-7; D possibly corresponds to TRBD2 (5 bases). The germline V and J ends were trimmed by 0 bases and 7 bases, with 12 bases remaining between them. There are 14 residues in the CDR3. In germline, CDR1 is KGHDR, CDR2 SFDVKD. For the CDR3, the DNA is TGTGCCACCAGTGATTTGGTTTCGGGGAATGAGCAGTACTTC. This sequence encodes CATSDLVSGNEQYF.

This clonotype was observed a few times. The V gene is TRBV12-5, the J gene TRBJ1-2; the D is unclear. There are 14 residues in the CDR3. The V end lost 5 bases, the J end lost 7 bases, and 17 bases lay between the germline ends. CDR1 LGHNT and CDR2 FRNRAP come from the germline V gene. CDR3 nucleotides: TGTGCTAGTGGTACTGCGGACTCCTCGGTTGGCTACACCTTC. This encodes CASGTADSSVGYTF.

This clonotype turned up a few times. This chain links TRBV4-3 with TRBJ1-2, with D tentatively TRBD1 (5 bases). V was pared by 1 base and J by 7 bases, with 10 bases between. Germline V gene lookup returns CDR1 LGHNA and CDR2 YSLEER. The CDR3 is made up of 13 amino acids. The CDR3 is CASSQGDGRGYTF. CDR3 nucleotide sequence: TGCGCCAGCAGCCAAGGGGACGGCCGTGGCTACACCTTC.

In this sample, this clonotype turned up many times. The V gene is TRBV3-1, the J gene TRBJ2-6; the D is unclear. The V end lost 3 bases, the J end lost 0 bases, and 9 bases lay between the germline ends. The CDR3 runs to 16 residues. Germline V gene sequence: CDR1 LGHDT, CDR2 YNNKEL (reference sequence). CDR3 residues: CASSHCTFSGANVLTF. The DNA of the CDR3 is TGTGCCAGCAGCCATTGTACCTTCTCTGGGGCCAACGTCCTGACTTTC.

This clonotype was counted at least ten times. The V call is TRBV3-1, the J call TRBJ1-2, with D maybe TRBD1 (5 bases). Trimming stripped 4 bases from V and 9 bases from J, with 12 bases between. This CDR3 has 12 residues. Germline V gene sequence: CDR1 LGHDT, CDR2 YNNKEL (reference sequence). The CDR3 loop is CASSRGRVSYTF. As DNA, the CDR3 is TGTGCCAGCAGCCGGGGCAGGGTTAGCTACACCTTC. Together with reference TRBV3-1 and TRBJ1-2, the CDR3 gives the full variable domain: DTAVSQTPKYLVTQMGNDKSIKCEQNLGHDTMYWYKQDSKKFLKIMFSYNNKELIINETVPNRFSPKSPDKAHLNLHINSLELGDSAVYFCASSRGRVSYTFGSGTRLTVV.

The V gene is TRBV7-2, the J gene TRBJ1-5, with TRBD1 identical over 7 bases. Germline values: CDR1 SGHTA, CDR2 FQGNSA. V was pared by 2 bases and J by 3 bases, with 4 bases of the junction left unmatched. CDR3 length: 15 residues. CDR3 sequence reads: CASSLIGTDNQPQHF. CDR3 DNA: TGTGCCAGCAGCTTAATTGGGACAGACAATCAGCCCCAGCATTTT.